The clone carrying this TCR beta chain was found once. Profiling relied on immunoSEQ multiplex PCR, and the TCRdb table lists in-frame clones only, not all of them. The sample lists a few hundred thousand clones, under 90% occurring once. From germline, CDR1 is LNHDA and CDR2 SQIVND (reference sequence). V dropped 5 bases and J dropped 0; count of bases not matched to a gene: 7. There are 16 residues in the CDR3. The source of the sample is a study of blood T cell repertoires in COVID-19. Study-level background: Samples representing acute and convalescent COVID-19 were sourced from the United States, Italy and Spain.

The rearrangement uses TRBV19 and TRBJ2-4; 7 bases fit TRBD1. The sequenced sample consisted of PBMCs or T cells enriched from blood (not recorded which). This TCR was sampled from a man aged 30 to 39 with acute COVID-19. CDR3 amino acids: CASSLGQKLAKNIQYF. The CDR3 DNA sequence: TGTGCCAGTAGTTTGGGACAGAAACTAGCCAAAAACATTCAGTACTTC.